This record covers a single T cell receptor (beta chain). Its antigen is unidentified. All of the isolated RNA was reverse transcribed, so expressed TCRB transcripts were sequenced. Produced via immunoSEQ multiplex PCR; TCRdb's table is partial and in-frame only. The sample carries 680,000 or so clones, around an eighth recorded once. These data originate in a study of beta chain features in type 1 diabetes. For the study at large: Sorted cells examined across all samples numbered around 110,000,000. Study results and caveats: When cDNA is sequenced, cells with high TCR expression could be over-represented. Reduced insertions and increased deletions marked VDJ junctions in type 1 diabetes patients. Shorter TCRB CDR3s, moderately but significantly so, were found in Type 1 diabetes patients in all four CD4+ subsets. PCR may have favored shorter templates equally in patients and controls.

The ends were cut back, 8 bases at V and 2 bases at J, with 13 bases in the middle. This CDR3 is 14 amino acids long. The V gene's germline CDR1 is MGHDK and CDR2 SYGVNS. The TCR sequence derives from a man between 18 and 29 years old with type 1 diabetes. The chain couples TRBV25-1 to TRBJ1-3; no clear D gene. Material: naive CD4+ T cells from blood. CDR3 in amino acids: CASAQSVAGNTIYF. In DNA form, the CDR3 reads TGTGCCAGCGCGCAGAGTGTTGCTGGAAACACCATATATTTT.